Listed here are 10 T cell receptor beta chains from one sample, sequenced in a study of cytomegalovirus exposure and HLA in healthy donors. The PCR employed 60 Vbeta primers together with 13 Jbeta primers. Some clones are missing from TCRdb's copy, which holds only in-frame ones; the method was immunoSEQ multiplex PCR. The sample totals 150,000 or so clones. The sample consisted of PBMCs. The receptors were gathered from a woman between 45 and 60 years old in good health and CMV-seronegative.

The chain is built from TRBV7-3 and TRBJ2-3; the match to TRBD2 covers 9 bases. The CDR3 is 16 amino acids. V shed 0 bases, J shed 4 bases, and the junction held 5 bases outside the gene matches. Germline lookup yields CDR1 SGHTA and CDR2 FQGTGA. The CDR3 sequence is CASSLTSGGPPDTQYF. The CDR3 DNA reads TGTGCCAGCAGCTTAACCAGCGGGGGGCCCCCAGATACGCAGTATTTT.

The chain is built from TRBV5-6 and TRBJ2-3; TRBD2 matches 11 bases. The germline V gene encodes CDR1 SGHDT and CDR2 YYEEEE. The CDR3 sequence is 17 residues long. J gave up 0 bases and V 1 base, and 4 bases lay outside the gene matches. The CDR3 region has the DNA TGTGCCAGCAGCTTGTCTAGCGGGAGGCCTAGCACAGATACGCAGTATTTT. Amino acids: CASSLSSGRPSTDTQYF.

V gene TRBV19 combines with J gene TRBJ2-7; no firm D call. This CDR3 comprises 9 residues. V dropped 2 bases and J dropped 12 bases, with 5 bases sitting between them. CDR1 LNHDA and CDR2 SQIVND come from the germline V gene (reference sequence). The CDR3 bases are TGTGCCAGTAGTATAAATCGGTACTTC. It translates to CASSINRYF.

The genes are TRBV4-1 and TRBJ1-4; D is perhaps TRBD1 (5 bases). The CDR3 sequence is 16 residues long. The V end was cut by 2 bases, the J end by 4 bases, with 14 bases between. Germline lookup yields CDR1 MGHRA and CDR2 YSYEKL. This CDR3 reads CASSQFDSGINEKLFF. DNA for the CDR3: TGCGCCAGCAGCCAATTTGACAGTGGGATTAATGAAAAACTGTTTTTT.

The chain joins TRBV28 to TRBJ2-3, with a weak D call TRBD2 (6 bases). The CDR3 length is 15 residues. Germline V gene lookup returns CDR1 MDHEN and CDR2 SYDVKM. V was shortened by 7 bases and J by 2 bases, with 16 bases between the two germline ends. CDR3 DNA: TGTGCCAGCAACTCGGCTAGGGAGGTCACAGATACGCAGTATTTT. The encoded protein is CASNSAREVTDTQYF. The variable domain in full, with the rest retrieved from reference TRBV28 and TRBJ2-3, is DVKVTQSSRYLVKRTGEKVFLECVQDMDHENMFWYRQDPGLGLRLIYFSYDVKMKEKGDIPEGYSVSREKKERFSLILESASTNQTSMYLCASNSAREVTDTQYFGPGTRLTVL.

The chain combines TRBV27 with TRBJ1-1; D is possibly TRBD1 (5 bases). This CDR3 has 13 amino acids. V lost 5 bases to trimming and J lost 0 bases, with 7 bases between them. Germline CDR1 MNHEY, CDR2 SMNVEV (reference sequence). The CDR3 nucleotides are TGTGCCAGCAGTATGGGGCTGAACACTGAAGCTTTCTTT. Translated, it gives CASSMGLNTEAFF.

This CDR3 is CASSLGTGGEQYF. Here the CDR3 DNA reads TGCGCCAGCAGCTTAGGTACAGGGGGAGAGCAGTACTTC. V and J are TRBV5-1 and TRBJ2-7, with 8 bases lining up with TRBD1. The CDR3 runs 13 residues. Trimming cost V 2 bases and J 7 bases; bases outside gene matches: 5. CDR1 is SGHRS and CDR2 is YFSETQ in the germline V gene.

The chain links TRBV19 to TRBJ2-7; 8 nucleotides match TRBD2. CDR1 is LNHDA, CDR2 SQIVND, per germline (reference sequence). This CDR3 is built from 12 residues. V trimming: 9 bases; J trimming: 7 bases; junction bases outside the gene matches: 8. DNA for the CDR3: TGTGCCAGCGGGGGGGCCGGTCTGGAGCAGTACTTC. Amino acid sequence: CASGGAGLEQYF.

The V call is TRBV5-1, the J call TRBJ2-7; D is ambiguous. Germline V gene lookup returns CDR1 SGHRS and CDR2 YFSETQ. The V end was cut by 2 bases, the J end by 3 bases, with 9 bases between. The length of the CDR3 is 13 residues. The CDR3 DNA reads TGCGCCAGCAGCTTTGAAGCCAACTACGAGCAGTACTTC. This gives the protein CASSFEANYEQYF. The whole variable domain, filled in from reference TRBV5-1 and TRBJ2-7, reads KAGVTQTPRYLIKTRGQQVTLSCSPISGHRSVSWYQQTPGQGLQFLFEYFSETQRNKGNFPGRFSGRQFSNSRSEMNVSTLELGDSALYLCASSFEANYEQYFGPGTRLTVT.

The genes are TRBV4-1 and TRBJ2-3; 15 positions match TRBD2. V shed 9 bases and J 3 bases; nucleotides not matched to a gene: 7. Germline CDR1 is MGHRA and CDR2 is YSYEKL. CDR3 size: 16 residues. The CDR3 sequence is CASYGLAGGTTDTQYF. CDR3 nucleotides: TGCGCCAGTTATGGACTAGCGGGAGGGACTACAGATACGCAGTATTTT.